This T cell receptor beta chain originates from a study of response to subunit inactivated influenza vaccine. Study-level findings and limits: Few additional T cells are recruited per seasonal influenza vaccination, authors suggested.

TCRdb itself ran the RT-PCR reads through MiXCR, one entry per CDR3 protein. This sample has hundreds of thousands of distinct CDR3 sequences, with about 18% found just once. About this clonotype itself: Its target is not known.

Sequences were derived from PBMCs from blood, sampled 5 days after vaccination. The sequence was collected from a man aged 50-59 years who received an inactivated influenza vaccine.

DNA of the CDR3: TGTGCCAGCAGCTTAGGACAGGGGCGAGACTATGGCTACACCTTC. Translating it yields CASSLGQGRDYGYTF. V and J are TRBV7-9 and TRBJ1-2; 8 positions match TRBD1. Germline values: CDR1 SEHNR, CDR2 FQNEAQ (reference sequence). V lost 1 base and J lost 3; bases outside the gene matches: 4. This CDR3 comprises 15 residues. Combining the CDR3 with reference TRBV7-9 and TRBJ1-2 gives the whole variable domain DTGVSQNPRHKITKRGQNVTFRCDPISEHNRLYWYRQTLGQGPEFLTYFQNEAQLEKSRLLSDRFSAERPKGSFSTLEIQRTEQGDSAMYLCASSLGQGRDYGYTFGSGTRLTVV.